The clone carrying this T cell receptor beta chain was seen a handful of times. Antigen unknown. The data were taken from a study of post-analysis software for immune sequencing data. Study-level information: Some patients lacked subtype; others had relapsing-remitting, secondary progressive or progressive-relapsing disease.

Incorporated into the TCR beta cDNA libraries were unique molecular identifiers, which served to reduce PCR and sequencing biases. It was from about 0.94 to 9.7 million T cells that some 500,000 cDNA molecules came. TCRdb redid the calling of the PCR reads with MiXCR, one entry per CDR3 protein. The repertoire holds 740,000 or so distinct CDR3 sequences, 53% seen once, with approximately 4.3% in the top ten. Findings and limits, study-wide: Controls showed significantly higher normalized Chao1 diversity than did multiple sclerosis patients. When patients were compared with controls, four or five TRBV segments were more frequent, TRBV5-6, TRBV5-1 and TRBV20-1 among them. Co-batched samples clustered tightly together by F measure.

V lost 2 bases, J lost 4 bases, and 15 bases lay in between. CDR3 length equals 15 residues. Germline-derived CDR1 and CDR2 are MNHNY and SVGAGI (reference sequence). The chain couples TRBV6-6 to TRBJ2-7, with D possibly being TRBD1 or TRBD2 (5 bases each). The sequence derives from a girl aged 5 to 17 with multiple sclerosis. Sample: blood. The CDR3 DNA sequence: TGTGCCAGCAGTTACGGTGTGGGGGAGCGGTACGAGCAGTACTTC. This translates into CASSYGVGERYEQYF.